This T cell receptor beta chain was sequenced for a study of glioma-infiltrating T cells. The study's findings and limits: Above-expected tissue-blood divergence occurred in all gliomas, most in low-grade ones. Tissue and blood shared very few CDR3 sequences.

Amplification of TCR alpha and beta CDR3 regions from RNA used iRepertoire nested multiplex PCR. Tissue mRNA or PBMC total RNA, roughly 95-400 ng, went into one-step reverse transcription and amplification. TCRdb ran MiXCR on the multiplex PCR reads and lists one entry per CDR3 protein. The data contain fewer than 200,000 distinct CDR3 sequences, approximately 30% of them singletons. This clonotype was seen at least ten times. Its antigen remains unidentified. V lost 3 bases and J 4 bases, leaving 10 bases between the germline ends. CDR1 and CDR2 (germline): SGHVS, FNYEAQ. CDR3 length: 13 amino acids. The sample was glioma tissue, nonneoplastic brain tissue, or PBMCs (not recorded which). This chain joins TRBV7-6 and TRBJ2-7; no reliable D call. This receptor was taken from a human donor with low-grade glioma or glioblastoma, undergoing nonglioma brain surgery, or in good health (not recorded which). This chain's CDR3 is CASSLQERYEQYF. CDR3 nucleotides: TGTGCCAGCAGCTTGCAGGAGCGTTACGAGCAGTACTTC.